This TCR beta chain was captured in a study of T cell responses to AZD1222 COVID-19 vaccine. Findings of the study overall: Recipients of AZD1222 seropositive at baseline numbered only 5 to 7.

Method: immunoSEQ multiplex PCR; TCRdb's copy keeps in-frame clones and lacks some. The table shows 170,000 or so clones, with almost 90% occurring only once. Trimming cost V 4 bases and J 1 base; bases outside gene matches: 4. Per the germline V gene, CDR1 is LGHDT and CDR2 is YNNKEL (reference sequence). CDR3 length: 14 amino acids. This clone came up once. Its matching antigen is unknown. This chain joins TRBV3-1 (or the pseudogene TRBV3-2) and TRBJ2-7; 7 bases match TRBD2. Sequencing used peripheral blood, obtained 28 days after the second AZD1222 dose. This TCR derives from an adult who received the AZD1222 COVID-19 vaccine. In DNA, the CDR3 is TGTGCCAGCAGCCTGGGGAGGGATTCCTACGAGCAGTACTTC. Amino acid sequence: CASSLGRDSYEQYF.